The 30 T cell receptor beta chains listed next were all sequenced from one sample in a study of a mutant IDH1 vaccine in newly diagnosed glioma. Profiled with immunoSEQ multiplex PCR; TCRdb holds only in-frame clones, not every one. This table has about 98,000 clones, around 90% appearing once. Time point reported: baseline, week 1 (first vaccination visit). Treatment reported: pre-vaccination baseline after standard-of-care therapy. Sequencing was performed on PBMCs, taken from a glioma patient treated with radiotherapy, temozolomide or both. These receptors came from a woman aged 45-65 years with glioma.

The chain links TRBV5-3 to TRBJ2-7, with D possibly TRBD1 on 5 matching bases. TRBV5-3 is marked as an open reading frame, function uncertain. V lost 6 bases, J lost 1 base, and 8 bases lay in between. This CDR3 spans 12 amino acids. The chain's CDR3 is CARMDMSYEQYF. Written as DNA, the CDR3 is TGTGCCAGAATGGACATGTCCTACGAGCAGTACTTC.

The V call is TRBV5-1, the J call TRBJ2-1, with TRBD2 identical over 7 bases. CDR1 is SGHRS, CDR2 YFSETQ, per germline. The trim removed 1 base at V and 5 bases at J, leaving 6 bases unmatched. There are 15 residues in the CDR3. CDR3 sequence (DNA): TGCGCCAGCAGCTTGCCAGCGGGGTTTGACAATGAGCAGTTCTTC. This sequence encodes CASSLPAGFDNEQFF.

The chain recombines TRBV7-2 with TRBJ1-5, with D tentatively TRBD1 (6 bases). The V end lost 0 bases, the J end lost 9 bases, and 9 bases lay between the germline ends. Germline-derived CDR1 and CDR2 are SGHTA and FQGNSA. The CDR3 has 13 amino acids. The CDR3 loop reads CASSLAGARPQHF. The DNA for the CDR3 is TGTGCCAGCAGCTTAGCGGGGGCTCGGCCCCAGCATTTT. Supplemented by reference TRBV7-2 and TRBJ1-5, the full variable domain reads GAGVSQSPSNKVTEKGKDVELRCDPISGHTALYWYRQSLGQGLEFLIYFQGNSAPDKSGLPSDRFSAERTGGSVSTLTIQRTQQEDSAVYLCASSLAGARPQHFGDGTRLSIL.

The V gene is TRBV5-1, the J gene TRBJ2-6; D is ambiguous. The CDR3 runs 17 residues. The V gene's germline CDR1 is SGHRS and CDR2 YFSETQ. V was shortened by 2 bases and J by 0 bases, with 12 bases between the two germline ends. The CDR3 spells CASSLGAGFSGANVLTF. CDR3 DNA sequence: TGCGCCAGCAGCTTAGGTGCAGGTTTCTCTGGGGCCAACGTCCTGACTTTC.

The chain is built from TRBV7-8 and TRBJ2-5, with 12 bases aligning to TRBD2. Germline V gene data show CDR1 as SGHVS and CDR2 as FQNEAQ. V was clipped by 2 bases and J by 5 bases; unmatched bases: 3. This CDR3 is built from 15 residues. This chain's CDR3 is CASSLLAGGPETQYF. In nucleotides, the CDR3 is TGTGCCAGCAGCTTACTAGCGGGAGGGCCGGAGACCCAGTACTTC.

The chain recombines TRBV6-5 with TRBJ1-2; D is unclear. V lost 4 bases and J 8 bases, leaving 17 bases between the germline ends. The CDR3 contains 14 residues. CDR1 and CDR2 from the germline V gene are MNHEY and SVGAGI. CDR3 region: CASSSRAVLFGYTF. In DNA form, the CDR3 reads TGTGCCAGCAGTTCGAGGGCCGTTCTTTTCGGCTACACCTTC.

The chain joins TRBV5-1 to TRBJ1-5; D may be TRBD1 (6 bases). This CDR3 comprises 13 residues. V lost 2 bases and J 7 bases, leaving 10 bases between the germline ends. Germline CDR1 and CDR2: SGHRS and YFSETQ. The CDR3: CASSFERGQPQHF. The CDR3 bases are TGCGCCAGCAGCTTCGAGAGGGGGCAGCCCCAGCATTTT. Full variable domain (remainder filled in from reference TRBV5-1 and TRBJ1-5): KAGVTQTPRYLIKTRGQQVTLSCSPISGHRSVSWYQQTPGQGLQFLFEYFSETQRNKGNFPGRFSGRQFSNSRSEMNVSTLELGDSALYLCASSFERGQPQHFGDGTRLSIL.

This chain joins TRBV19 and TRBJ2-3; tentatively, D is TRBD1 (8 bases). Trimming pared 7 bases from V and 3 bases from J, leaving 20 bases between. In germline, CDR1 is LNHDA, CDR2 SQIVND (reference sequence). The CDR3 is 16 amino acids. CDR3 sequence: CASKGTGTGGTDTQYF. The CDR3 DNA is TGTGCCAGTAAGGGGACAGGTACCGGGGGGACAGATACGCAGTATTTT.

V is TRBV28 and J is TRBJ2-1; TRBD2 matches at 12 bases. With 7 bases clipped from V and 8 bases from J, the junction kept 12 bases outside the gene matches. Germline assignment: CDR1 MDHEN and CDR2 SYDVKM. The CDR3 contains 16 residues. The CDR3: CASIPSTSGSLDEQFF. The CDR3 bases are TGTGCCAGCATCCCCTCGACTAGCGGGAGCCTCGATGAGCAGTTCTTC.

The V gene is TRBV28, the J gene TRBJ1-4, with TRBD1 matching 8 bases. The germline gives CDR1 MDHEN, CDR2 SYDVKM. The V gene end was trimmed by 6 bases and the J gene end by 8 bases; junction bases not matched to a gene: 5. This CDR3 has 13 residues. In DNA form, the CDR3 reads TGTGCCAGCAGCAGGGGGCGGGAGGAAAAACTGTTTTTT. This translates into CASSRGREEKLFF.

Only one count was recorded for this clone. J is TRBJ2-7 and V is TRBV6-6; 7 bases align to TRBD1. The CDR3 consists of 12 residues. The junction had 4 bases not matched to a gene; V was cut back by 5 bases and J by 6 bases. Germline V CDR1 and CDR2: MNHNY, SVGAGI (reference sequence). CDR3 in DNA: TGTGCCAGCAGTGCCGACAGGGCCGAGCAGTACTTC. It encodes CASSADRAEQYF.

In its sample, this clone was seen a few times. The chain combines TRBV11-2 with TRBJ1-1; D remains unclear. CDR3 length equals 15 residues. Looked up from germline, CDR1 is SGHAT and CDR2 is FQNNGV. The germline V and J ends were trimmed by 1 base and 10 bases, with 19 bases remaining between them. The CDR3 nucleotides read TGTGCCAGCAGCTTAGTGCCGTCGCCAGGAGGGTTAGCTTTCTTT. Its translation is CASSLVPSPGGLAFF.

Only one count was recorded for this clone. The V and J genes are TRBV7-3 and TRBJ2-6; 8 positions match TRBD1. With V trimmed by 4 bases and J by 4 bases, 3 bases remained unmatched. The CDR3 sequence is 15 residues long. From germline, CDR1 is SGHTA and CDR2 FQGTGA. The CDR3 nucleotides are TGTGCCAGCAGCTCGCAGGGGGCAGGGGCCAACGTCCTGACTTTC. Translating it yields CASSSQGAGANVLTF.

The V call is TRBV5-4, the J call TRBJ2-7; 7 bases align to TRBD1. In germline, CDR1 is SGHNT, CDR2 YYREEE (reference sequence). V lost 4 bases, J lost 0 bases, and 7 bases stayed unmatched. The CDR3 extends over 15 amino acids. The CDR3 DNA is TGTGCCAGCAGCCTAGGGACAGTGAGCTCCTACGAGCAGTACTTC. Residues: CASSLGTVSSYEQYF.

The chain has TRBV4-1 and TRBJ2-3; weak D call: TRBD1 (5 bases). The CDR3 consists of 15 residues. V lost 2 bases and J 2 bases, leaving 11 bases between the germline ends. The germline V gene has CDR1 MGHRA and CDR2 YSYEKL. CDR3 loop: CASSQRGIHTDTQYF. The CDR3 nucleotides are TGCGCCAGCAGCCAAAGGGGCATTCACACAGATACGCAGTATTTT.

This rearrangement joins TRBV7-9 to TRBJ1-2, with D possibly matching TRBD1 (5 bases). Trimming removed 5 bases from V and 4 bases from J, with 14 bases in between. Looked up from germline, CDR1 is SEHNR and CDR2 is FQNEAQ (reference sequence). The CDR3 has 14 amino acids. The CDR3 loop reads CASSPGTSPYGYTF. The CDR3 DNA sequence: TGTGCCAGCAGCCCCGGGACTAGTCCCTATGGCTACACCTTC.

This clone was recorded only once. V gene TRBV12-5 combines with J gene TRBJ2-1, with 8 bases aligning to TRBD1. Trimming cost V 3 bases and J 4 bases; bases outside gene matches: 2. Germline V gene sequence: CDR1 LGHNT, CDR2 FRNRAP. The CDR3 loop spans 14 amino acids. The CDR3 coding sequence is TGTGCTAGTGGTTTCCGGACAGGGTACAATGAGCAGTTCTTC. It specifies CASGFRTGYNEQFF.

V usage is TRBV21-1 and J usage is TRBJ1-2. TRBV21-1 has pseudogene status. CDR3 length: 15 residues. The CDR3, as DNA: TGTGCCAGCAGCCCGTCCCGACGGGGCTCCTATGGCTACACCTTC. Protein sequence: CASSPSRRGSYGYTF.

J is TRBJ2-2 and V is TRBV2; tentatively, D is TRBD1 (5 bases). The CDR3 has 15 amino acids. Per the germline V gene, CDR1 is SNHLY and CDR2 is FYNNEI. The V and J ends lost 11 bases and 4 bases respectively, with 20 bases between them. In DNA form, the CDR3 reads TGTGCCTACTCAAGGCAGGGTTCGTCCACCGGGGAGCTGTTTTTT. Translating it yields CAYSRQGSSTGELFF.

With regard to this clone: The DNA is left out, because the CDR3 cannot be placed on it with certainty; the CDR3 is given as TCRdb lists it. CDR3: CASRGPTVLRPQHF. The chain is built from TRBV28 and TRBJ1-5. Both ends counted, the CDR3 spans 14 residues. Germline lookup yields CDR1 MDHEN and CDR2 SYDVKM.

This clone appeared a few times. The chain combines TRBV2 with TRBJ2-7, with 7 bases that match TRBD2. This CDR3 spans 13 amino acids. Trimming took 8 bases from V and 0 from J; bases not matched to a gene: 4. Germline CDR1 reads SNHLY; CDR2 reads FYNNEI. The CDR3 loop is CASSSGSSYEQYF. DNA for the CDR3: TGTGCCAGCTCTAGCGGAAGCTCCTACGAGCAGTACTTC. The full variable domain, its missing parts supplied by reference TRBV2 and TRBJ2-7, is EPEVTQTPSHQVTQMGQEVILRCVPISNHLYFYWYRQILGQKVEFLVSFYNNEISEKSEIFDDQFSVERPDGSNFTLKIRSTKLEDSAMYFCASSSGSSYEQYFGPGTRLTVT.

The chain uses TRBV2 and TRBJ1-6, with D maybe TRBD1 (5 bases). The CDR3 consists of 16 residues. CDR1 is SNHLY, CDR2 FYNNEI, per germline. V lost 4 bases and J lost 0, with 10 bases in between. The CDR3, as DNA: TGTGCCAGCAGTGTAGGGGATAGCTCCTATAATTCACCCCTCCACTTT. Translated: CASSVGDSSYNSPLHF.

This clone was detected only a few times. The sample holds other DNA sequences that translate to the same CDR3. The CDR3 loop is CASSPTGNTEAFF. For the CDR3, the DNA is TGTGCCAGCAGTCCGACAGGGAACACTGAAGCTTTCTTT. The chain combines TRBV5-5 with TRBJ1-1; possibly TRBD1 for D (6 bases). CDR1 is SGHKS, CDR2 YYEKEE, per germline (reference sequence). The CDR3 covers 13 residues. Trimming took 5 bases from V and 1 from J, leaving 9 bases between them.

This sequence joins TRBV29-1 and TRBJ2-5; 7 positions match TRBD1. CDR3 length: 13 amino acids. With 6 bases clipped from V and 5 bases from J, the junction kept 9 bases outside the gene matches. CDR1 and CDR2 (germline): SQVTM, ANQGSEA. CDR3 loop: CSVGTGVRETQYF. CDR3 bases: TGCAGCGTGGGAACAGGGGTTCGGGAGACCCAGTACTTC.

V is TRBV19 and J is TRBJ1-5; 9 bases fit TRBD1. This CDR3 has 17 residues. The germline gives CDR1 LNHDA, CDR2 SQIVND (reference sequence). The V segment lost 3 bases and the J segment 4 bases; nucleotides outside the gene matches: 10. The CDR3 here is CASSITRDRATNQPQHF. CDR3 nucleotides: TGTGCCAGTAGTATCACCCGGGACAGGGCTACTAATCAGCCCCAGCATTTT.

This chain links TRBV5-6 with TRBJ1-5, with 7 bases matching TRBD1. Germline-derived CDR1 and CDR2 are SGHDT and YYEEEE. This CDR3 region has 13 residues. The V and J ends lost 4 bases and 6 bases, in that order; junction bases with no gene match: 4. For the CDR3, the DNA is TGTGCCAGCAGCACCGACAGGGTTCAGCCCCAGCATTTT. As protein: CASSTDRVQPQHF.

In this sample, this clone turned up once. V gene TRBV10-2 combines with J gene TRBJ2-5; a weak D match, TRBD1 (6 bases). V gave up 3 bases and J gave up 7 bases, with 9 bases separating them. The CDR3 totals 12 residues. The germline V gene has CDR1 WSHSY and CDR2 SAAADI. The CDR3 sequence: CASSDPTGTQYF. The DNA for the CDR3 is TGCGCCAGCAGTGACCCGACAGGGACCCAGTACTTC.

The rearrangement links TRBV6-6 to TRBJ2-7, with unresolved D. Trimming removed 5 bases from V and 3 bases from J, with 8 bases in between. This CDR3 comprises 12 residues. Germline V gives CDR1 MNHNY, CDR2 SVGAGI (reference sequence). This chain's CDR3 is CASSQDGYEQYF. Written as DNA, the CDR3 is TGTGCCAGCAGTCAGGACGGCTACGAGCAGTACTTC.

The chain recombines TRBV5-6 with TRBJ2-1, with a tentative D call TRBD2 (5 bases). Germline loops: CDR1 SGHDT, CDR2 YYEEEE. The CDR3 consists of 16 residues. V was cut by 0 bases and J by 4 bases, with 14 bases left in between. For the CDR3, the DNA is TGTGCCAGCAGCTTGGCCCGCTTGAGGGAGTACAATGAGCAGTTCTTC. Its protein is CASSLARLREYNEQFF.

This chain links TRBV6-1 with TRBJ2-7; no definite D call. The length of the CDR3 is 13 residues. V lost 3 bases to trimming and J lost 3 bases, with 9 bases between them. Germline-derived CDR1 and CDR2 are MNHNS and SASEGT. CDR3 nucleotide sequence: TGTGCCAGCAGTGACCAGCCCATCTACGAGCAGTACTTC. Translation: CASSDQPIYEQYF.